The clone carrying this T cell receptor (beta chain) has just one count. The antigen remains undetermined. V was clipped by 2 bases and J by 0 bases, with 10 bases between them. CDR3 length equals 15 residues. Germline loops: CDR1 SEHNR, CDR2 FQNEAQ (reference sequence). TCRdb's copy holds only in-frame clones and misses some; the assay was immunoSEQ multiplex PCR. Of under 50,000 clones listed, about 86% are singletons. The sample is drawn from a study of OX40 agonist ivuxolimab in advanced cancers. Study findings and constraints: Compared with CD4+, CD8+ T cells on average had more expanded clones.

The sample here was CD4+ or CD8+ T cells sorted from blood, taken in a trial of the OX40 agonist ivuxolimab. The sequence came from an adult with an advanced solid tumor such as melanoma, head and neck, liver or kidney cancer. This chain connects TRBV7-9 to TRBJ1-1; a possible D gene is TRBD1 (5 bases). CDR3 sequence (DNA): TGTGCCAGCAGCTTATATGGGGGTTTGAACACTGAAGCTTTCTTT. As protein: CASSLYGGLNTEAFF.